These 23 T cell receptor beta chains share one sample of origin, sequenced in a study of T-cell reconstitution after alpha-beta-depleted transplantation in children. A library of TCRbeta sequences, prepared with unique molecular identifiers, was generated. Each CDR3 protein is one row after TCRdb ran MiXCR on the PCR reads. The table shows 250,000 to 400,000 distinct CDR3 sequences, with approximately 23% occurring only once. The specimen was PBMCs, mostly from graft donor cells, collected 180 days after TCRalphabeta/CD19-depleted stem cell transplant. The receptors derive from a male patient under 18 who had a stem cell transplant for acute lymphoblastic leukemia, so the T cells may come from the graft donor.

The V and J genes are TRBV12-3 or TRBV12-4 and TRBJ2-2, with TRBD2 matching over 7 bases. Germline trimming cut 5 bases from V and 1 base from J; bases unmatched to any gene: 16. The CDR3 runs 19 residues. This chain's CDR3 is CASSGGDRRSPLNTGELFF. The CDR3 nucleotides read TGTGCCAGCAGTGGGGGGGATCGCCGAAGTCCCTTGAACACCGGGGAGCTGTTTTTT.

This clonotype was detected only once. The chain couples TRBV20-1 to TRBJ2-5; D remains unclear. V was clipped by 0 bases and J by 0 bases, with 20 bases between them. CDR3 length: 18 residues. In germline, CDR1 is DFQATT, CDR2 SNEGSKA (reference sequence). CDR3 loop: CSARDPFRLALHQETQYF. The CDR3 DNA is TGCAGTGCTAGAGACCCATTCAGACTCGCACTCCACCAAGAGACCCAGTACTTC.

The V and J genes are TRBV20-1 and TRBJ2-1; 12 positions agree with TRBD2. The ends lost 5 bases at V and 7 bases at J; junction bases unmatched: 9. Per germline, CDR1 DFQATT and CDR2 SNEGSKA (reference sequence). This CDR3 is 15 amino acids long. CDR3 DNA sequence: TGCAGTGCTTTTTCTTCCGGGACTAGCGGGAATGAGCAGTTCTTC. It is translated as CSAFSSGTSGNEQFF.

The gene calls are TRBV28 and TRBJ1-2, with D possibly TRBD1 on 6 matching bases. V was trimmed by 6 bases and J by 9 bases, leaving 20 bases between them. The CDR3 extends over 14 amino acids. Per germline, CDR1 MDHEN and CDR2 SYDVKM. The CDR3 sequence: CASSSPGQGGSYTF. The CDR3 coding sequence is TGTGCCAGCAGCTCCCCGGGACAAGGCGGGAGCTACACCTTC.

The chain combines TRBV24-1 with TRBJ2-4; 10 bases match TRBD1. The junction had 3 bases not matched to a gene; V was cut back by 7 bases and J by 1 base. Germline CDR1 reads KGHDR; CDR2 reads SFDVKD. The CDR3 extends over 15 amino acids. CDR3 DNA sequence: TGTGCCACCAGCCGACAGGGGGCGGCCAAAAACATTCAGTACTTC. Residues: CATSRQGAAKNIQYF.

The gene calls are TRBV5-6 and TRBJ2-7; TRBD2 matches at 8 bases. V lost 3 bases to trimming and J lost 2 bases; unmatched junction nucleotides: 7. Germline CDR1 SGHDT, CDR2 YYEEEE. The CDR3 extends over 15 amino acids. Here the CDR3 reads CASSWDAGGPYEQYF. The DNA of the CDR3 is TGTGCCAGCAGCTGGGACGCGGGAGGACCCTACGAGCAGTACTTC.

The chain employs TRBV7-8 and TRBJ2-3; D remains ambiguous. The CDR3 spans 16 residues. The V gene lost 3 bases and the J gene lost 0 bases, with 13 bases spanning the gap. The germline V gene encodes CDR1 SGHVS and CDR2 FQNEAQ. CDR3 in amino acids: CASSFRATSSTDTQYF. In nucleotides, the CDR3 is TGTGCCAGCAGCTTTAGGGCCACTTCTAGCACAGATACGCAGTATTTT.

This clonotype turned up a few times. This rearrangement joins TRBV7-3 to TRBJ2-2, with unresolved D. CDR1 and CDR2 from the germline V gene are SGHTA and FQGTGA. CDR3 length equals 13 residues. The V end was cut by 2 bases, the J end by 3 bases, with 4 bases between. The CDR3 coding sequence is TGTGCCAGCAGCTTACTGGACACCGGGGAGCTGTTTTTT. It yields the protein CASSLLDTGELFF.

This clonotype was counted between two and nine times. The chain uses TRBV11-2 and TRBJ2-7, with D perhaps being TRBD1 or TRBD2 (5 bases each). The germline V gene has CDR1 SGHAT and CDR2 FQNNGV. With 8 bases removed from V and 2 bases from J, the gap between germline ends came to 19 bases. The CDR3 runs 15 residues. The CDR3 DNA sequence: TGTGCCAGCGGCGAAGGGACGTCGACCCCCTACGAGCAGTACTTC. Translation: CASGEGTSTPYEQYF.

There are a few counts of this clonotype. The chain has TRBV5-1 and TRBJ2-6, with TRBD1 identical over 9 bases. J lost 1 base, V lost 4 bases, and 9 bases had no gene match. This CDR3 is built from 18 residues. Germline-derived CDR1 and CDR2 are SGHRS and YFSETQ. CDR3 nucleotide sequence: TGCGCCAGCAGCGCAAGGACAGGGGAAAAGTCTGGGGCCAACGTCCTGACTTTC. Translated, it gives CASSARTGEKSGANVLTF.

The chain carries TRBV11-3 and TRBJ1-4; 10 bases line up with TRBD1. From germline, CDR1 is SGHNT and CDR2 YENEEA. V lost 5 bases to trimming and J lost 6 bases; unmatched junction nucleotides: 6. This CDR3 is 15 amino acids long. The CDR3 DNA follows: TGTGCCAGCAGCGATGGGACAGGGGTGTATGAAAAACTGTTTTTT. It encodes CASSDGTGVYEKLFF. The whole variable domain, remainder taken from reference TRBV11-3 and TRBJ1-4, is EAGVVQSPRYKIIEKKQPVAFWCNPISGHNTLYWYLQNLGQGPELLIRYENEEAVDDSQLPKDRFSAERLKGVDSTLKIQPAELGDSAVYLCASSDGTGVYEKLFFGSGTQLSVL.

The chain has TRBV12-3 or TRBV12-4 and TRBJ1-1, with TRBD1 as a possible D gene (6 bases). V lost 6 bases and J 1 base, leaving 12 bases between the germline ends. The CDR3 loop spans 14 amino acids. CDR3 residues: CASSSLQGNTEAFF. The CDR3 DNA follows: TGTGCCAGCAGCTCACTACAGGGGAACACTGAAGCTTTCTTT.

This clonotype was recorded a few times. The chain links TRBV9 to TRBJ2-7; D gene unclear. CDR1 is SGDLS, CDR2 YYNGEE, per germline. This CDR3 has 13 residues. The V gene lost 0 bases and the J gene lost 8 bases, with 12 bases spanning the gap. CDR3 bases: TGTGCCAGCAGCGTAGACAGTTTGTCTAAGCAGTACTTC. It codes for CASSVDSLSKQYF.

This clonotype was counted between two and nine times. The CDR3 DNA sequence: TGCAGTGCTAGGGCCAGGGGGGGCAATCAGCCCCAGCATTTT. Amino acids: CSARARGGNQPQHF. The V and J genes are TRBV20-1 and TRBJ1-5, with 7 bases that match TRBD1. V lost 3 bases and J lost 2; bases outside the gene matches: 4. Germline V lookup: CDR1 DFQATT, CDR2 SNEGSKA (reference sequence). CDR3 length equals 14 residues.

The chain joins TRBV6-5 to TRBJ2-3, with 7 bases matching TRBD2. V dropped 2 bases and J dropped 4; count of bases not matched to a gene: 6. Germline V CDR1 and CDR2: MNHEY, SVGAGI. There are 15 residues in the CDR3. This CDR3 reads CASSYTGGRADTQYF. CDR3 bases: TGTGCCAGCAGTTACACGGGAGGTAGGGCAGATACGCAGTATTTT.

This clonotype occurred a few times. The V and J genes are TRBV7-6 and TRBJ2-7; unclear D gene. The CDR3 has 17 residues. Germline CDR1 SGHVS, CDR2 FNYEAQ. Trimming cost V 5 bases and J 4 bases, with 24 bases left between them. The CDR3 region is CASSVETLRATSYEQYF. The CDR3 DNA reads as TGTGCCAGCAGCGTAGAGACACTCCGGGCCACCTCGTACGAGCAGTACTTC.

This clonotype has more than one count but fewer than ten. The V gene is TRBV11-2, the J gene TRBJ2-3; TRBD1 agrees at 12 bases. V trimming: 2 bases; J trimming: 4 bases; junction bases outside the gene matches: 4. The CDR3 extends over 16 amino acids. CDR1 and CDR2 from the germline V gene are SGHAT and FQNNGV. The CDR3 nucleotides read TGTGCCAGCAGCTTAATTAGGGACAGGGGGCCAGATACGCAGTATTTT. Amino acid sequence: CASSLIRDRGPDTQYF.

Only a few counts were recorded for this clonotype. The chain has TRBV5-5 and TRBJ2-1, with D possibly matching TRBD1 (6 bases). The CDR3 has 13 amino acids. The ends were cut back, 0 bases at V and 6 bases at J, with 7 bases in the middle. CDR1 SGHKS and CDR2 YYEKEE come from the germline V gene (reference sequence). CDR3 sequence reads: CASSLGGLNEQFF. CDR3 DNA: TGTGCCAGCAGCTTGGGGGGGCTCAATGAGCAGTTCTTC. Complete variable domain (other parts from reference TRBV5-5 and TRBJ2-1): DAGVTQSPTHLIKTRGQQVTLRCSPISGHKSVSWYQQVLGQGPQFIFQYYEKEERGRGNFPDRFSARQFPNYSSELNVNALLLGDSALYLCASSLGGLNEQFFGPGTRLTVL.

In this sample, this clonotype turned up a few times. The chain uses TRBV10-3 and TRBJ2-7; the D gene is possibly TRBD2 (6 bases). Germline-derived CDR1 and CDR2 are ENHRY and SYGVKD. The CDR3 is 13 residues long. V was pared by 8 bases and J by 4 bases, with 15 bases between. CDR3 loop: CAIHAAGGYEQYF. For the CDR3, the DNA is TGTGCCATCCACGCGGCAGGAGGGTACGAGCAGTACTTC.

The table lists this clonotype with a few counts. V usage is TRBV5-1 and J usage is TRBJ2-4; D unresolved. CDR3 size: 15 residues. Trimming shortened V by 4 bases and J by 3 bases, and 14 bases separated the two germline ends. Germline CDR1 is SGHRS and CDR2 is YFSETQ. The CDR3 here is CASSPPTIDKNIQYF. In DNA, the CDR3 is TGCGCCAGCAGCCCCCCCACAATAGACAAAAACATTCAGTACTTC.

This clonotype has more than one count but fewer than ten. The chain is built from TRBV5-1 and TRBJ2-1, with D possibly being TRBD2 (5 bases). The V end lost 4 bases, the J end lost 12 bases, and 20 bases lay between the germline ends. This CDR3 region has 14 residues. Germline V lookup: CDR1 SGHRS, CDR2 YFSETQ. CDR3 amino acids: CASSLSSREGRQFF. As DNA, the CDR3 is TGCGCCAGCAGCCTCTCATCGCGAGAAGGGAGGCAGTTCTTC. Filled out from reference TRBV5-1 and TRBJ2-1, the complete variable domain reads KAGVTQTPRYLIKTRGQQVTLSCSPISGHRSVSWYQQTPGQGLQFLFEYFSETQRNKGNFPGRFSGRQFSNSRSEMNVSTLELGDSALYLCASSLSSREGRQFFGPGTRLTVL.

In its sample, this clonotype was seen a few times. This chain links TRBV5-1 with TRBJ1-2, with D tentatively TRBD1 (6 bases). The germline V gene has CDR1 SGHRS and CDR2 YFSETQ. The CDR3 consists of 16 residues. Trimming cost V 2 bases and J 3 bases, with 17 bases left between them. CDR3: CASSFGVGQNHYGYTF. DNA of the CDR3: TGCGCCAGCAGCTTTGGGGTCGGACAGAACCACTATGGCTACACCTTC.

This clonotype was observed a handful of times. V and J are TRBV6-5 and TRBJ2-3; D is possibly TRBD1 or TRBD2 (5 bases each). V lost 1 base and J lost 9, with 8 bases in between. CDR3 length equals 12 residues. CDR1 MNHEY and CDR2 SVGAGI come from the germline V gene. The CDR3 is CASSYYEGTQYF. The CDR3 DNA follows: TGTGCCAGCAGTTACTATGAGGGGACGCAGTATTTT.